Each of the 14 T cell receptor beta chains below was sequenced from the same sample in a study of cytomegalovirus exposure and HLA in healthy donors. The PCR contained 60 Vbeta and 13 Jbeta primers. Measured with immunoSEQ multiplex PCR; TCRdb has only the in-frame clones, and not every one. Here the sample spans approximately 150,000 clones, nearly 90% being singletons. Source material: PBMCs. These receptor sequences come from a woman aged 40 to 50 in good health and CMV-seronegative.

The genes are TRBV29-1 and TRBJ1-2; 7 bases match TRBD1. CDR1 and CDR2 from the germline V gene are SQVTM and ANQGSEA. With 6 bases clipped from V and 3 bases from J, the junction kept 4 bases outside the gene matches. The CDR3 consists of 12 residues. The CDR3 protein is CSVDGQDYGYTF. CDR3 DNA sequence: TGCAGCGTCGACGGACAGGACTATGGCTACACCTTC. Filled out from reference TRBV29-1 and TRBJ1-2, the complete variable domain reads SAVISQKPSRDICQRGTSLTIQCQVDSQVTMMFWYRQQPGQSLTLIATANQGSEATYESGFVIDKFPISRPNLTFSTLTVSNMSPEDSSIYLCSVDGQDYGYTFGSGTRLTVV.

CDR3 region: CASSPPVVAGATDTQYF. CDR3 DNA: TGCGCCAGCAGCCCCCCGGTTGTAGCGGGTGCCACAGATACGCAGTATTTT. The rearrangement links TRBV5-1 to TRBJ2-3; 7 positions match TRBD2. Germline lookup yields CDR1 SGHRS and CDR2 YFSETQ. The CDR3 is made up of 17 amino acids. Losses at the gene ends were 4 bases for V and 2 bases for J; bases not matched to a gene: 13. The variable domain in full, with the rest retrieved from reference TRBV5-1 and TRBJ2-3, is KAGVTQTPRYLIKTRGQQVTLSCSPISGHRSVSWYQQTPGQGLQFLFEYFSETQRNKGNFPGRFSGRQFSNSRSEMNVSTLELGDSALYLCASSPPVVAGATDTQYFGPGTRLTVL.

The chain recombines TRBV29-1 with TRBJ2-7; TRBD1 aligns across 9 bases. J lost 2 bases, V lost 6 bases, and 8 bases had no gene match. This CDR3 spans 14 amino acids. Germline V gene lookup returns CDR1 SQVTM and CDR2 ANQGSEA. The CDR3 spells CSVNTGGAPYEQYF. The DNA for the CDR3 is TGCAGCGTGAATACAGGGGGCGCTCCCTACGAGCAGTACTTC.

CDR3 in amino acids: CAIAYGGTSGRVNTGELFF. In DNA, the CDR3 is TGTGCCATCGCGTACGGTGGGACTAGCGGGAGGGTGAACACCGGGGAGCTGTTTTTT. The chain joins TRBV10-3 to TRBJ2-2, with 16 nucleotides matching TRBD2. Germline V gene lookup returns CDR1 ENHRY and CDR2 SYGVKD. CDR3 length: 19 residues. V was clipped by 8 bases and J by 1 base; unmatched bases: 10.

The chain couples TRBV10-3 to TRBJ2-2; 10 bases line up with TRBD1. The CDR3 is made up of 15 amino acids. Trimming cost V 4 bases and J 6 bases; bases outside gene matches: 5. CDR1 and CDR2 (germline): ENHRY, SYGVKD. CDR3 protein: CAISVGTGVSGELFF. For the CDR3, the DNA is TGTGCCATCAGTGTAGGGACAGGGGTCTCCGGGGAGCTGTTTTTT.

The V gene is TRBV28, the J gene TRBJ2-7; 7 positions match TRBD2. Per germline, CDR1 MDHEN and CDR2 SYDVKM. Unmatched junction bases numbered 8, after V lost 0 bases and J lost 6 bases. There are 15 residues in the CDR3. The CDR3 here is CASSLWAAGTGEQYF. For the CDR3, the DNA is TGTGCCAGCAGTTTATGGGCAGCGGGAACGGGCGAGCAGTACTTC.

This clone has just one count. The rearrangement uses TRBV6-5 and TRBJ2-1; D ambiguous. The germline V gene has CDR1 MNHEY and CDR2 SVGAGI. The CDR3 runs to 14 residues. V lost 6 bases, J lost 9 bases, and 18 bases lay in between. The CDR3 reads CASSTPLFPFEQFF. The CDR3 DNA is TGTGCCAGCAGCACTCCTTTGTTTCCGTTTGAGCAGTTCTTC.

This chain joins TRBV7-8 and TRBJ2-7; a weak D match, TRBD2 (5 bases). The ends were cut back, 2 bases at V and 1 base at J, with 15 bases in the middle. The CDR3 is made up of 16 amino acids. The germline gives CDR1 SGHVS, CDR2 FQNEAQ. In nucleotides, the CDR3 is TGTGCCAGCAGCTTAACTGTCGGAGGTTTTTCCTACGAGCAGTACTTC. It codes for CASSLTVGGFSYEQYF.

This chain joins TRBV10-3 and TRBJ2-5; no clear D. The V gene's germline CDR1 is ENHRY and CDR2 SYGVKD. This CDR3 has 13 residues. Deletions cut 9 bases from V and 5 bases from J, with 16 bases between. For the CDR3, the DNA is TGTGCCATACGAGCCCAAAGCAGGGAGACCCAGTACTTC. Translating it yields CAIRAQSRETQYF.

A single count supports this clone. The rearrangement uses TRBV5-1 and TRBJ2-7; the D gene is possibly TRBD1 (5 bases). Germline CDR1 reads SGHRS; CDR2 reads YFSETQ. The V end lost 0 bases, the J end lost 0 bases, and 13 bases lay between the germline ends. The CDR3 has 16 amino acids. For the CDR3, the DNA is TGCGCCAGCAGCTTGGCTGCAGGGTCTGCCTCCTACGAGCAGTACTTC. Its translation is CASSLAAGSASYEQYF.

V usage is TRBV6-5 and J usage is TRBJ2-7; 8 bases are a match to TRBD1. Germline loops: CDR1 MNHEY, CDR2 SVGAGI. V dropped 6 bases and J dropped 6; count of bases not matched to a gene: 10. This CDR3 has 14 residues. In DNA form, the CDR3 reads TGTGCCAGCAGCCGACCCACAACAGGGGGCGAGCAGTACTTC. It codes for CASSRPTTGGEQYF.

The CDR3 loop is CASTRAGVLTQYF. CDR3 coding DNA: TGTGCCAGCACCAGGGCGGGGGTCTTGACCCAGTACTTC. The chain joins TRBV11-3 to TRBJ2-5; TRBD2 aligns across 7 bases. Germline assignment: CDR1 SGHNT and CDR2 YENEEA. V trimming: 7 bases; J trimming: 7 bases; junction bases outside the gene matches: 9. The CDR3 is 13 amino acids.

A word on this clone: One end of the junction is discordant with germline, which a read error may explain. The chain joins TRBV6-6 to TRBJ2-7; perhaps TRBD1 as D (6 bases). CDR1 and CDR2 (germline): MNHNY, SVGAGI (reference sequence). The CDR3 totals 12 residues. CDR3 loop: CASSFGTADRLF. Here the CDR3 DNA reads TGTGCCAGCAGTTTTGGAACCGCGGACAGATTATTC.

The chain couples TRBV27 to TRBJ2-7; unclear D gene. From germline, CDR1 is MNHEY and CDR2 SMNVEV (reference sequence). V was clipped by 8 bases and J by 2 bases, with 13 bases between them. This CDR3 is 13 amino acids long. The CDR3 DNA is TGTGCCAGCGCCCAGACACCGACCTACGAGCAGTACTTC. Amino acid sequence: CASAQTPTYEQYF.